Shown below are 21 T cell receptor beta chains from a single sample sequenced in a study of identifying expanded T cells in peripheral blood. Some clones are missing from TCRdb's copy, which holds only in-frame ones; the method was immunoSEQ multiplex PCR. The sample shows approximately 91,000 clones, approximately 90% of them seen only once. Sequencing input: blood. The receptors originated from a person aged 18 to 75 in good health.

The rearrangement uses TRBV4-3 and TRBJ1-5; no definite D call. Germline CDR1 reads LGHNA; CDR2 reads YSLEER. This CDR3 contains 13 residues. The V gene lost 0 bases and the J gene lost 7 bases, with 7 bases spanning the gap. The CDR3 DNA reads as TGCGCCAGCAGCCAAGAAGCAGGCCAGCCCCAGCATTTT. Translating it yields CASSQEAGQPQHF.

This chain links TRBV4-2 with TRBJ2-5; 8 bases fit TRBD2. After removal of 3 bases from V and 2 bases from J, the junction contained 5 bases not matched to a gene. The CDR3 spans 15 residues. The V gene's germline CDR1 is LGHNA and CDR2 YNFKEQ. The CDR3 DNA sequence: TGTGCCAGCAGCCAGGCCTCGGGGGGGCAAGAGACCCAGTACTTC. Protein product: CASSQASGGQETQYF.

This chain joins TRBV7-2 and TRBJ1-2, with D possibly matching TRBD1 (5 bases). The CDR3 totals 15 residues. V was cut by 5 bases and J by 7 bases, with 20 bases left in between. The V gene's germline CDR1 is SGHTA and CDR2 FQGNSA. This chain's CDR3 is CASSVGPRRGGGYTF. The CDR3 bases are TGTGCCAGCAGCGTAGGGCCCCGGAGGGGCGGTGGCTACACCTTC.

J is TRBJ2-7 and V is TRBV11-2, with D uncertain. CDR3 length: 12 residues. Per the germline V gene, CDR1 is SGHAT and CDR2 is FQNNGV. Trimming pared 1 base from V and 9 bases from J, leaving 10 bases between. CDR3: CASSLVDAGQYF. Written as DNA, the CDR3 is TGTGCCAGCAGCTTAGTAGATGCAGGGCAGTACTTC.

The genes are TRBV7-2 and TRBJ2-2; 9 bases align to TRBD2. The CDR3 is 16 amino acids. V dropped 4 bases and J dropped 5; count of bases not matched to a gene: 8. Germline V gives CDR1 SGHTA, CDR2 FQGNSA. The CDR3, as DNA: TGTGCCAGCAGCTCCCTAGCGGGAAGGAGGACCGGGGAGCTGTTTTTT. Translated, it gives CASSSLAGRRTGELFF.

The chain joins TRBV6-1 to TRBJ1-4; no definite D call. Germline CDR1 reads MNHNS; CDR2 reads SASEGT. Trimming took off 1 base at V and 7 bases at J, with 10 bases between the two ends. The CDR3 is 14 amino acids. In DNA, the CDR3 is TGTGCCAGCAGTGAAGAGAGGTATTCTGAAAAACTGTTTTTT. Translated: CASSEERYSEKLFF.

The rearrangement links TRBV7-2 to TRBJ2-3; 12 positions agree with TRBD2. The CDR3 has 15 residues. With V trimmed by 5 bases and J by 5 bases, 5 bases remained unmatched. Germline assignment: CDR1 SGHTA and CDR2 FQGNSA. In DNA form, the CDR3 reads TGTGCCAGCAGCGCTAGCGGGAGGGCCGAAGATACGCAGTATTTT. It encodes CASSASGRAEDTQYF.

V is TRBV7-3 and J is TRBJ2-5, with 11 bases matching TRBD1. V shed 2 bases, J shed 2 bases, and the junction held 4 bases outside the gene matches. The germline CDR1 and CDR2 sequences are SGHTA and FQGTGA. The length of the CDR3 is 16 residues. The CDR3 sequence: CASSLVRDRGQETQYF. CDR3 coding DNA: TGTGCCAGCAGCTTAGTGAGGGACAGGGGGCAAGAGACCCAGTACTTC.

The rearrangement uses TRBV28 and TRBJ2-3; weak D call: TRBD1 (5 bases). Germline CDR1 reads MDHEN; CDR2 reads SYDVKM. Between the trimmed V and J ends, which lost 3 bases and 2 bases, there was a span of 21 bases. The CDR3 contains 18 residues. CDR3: CASSFLPSGRGHTDTQYF. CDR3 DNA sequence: TGTGCCAGCAGTTTTCTTCCCTCCGGCAGAGGACACACAGATACGCAGTATTTT.

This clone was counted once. The CDR3 nucleotides read TGTGCCAGCAGGATATCAAGCGGGAGGGAACAGTTCTTC. This encodes CASRISSGREQFF. The chain carries TRBV27 and TRBJ2-1, with 10 bases lining up with TRBD2. Germline CDR1 reads MNHEY; CDR2 reads SMNVEV (reference sequence). The ends lost 6 bases at V and 13 bases at J; junction bases unmatched: 9. The CDR3 is 13 amino acids.

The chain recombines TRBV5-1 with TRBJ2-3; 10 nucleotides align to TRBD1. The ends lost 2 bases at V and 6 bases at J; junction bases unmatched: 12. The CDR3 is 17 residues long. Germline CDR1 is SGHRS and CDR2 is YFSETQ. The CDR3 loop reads CASSFVTGTGVGDTQYF. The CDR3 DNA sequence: TGCGCCAGCAGCTTCGTAACCGGGACAGGGGTGGGGGATACGCAGTATTTT.

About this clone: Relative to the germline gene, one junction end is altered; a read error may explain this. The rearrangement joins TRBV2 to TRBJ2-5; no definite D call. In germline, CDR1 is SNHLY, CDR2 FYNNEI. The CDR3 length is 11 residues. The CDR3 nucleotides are TGTGCCAGCCAAAACCTACAGCTCATACACTTC. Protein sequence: CASQNLQLIHF.

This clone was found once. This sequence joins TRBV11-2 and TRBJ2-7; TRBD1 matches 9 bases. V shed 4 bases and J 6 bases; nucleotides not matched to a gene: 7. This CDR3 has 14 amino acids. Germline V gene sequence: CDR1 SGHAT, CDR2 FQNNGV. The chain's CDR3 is CASSYGTGIREQYF. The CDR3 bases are TGTGCCAGCAGCTATGGGACAGGGATCCGCGAGCAGTACTTC.

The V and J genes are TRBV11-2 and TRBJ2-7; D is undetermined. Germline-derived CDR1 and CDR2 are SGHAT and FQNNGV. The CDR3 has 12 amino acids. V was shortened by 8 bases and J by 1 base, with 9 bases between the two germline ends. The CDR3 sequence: CASAVWSYEQYF. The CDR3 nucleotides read TGTGCCAGCGCCGTATGGTCCTACGAGCAGTACTTC. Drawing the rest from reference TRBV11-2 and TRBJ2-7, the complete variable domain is EAGVAQSPRYKIIEKRQSVAFWCNPISGHATLYWYQQILGQGPKLLIQFQNNGVVDDSQLPKDRFSAERLKGVDSTLKIQPAKLEDSAVYLCASAVWSYEQYFGPGTRLTVT.

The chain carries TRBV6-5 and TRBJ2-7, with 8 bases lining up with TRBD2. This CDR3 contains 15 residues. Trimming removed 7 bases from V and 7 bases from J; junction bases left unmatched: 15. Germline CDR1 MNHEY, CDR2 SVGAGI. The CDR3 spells CASTPGGGRVGEQYF. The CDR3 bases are TGTGCCAGCACCCCCGGGGGGGGCAGGGTGGGGGAGCAGTACTTC.

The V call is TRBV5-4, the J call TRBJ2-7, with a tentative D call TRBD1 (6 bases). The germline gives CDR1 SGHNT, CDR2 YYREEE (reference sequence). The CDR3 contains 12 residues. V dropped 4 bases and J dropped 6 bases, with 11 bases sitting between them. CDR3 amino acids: CASSGTGPEQYF. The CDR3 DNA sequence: TGTGCCAGCAGCGGTACAGGGCCCGAGCAGTACTTC.

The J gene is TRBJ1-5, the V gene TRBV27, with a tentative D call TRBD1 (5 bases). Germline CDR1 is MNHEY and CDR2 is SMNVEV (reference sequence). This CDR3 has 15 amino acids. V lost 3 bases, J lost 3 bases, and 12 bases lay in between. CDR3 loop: CASSFSRADNQPQHF. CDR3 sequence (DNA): TGTGCCAGCAGTTTTTCCAGGGCTGACAATCAGCCCCAGCATTTT.

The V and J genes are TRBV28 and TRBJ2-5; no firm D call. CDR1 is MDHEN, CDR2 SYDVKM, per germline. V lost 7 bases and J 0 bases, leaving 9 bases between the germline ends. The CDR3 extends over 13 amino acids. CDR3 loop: CASTNTYQETQYF. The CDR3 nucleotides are TGTGCCAGCACAAACACGTACCAAGAGACCCAGTACTTC.

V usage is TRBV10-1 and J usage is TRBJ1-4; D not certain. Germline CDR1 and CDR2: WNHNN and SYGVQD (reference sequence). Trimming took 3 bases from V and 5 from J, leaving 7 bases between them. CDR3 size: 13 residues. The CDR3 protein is CASSDPNNEKLFF. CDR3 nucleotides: TGCGCCAGCAGTGACCCCAACAATGAAAAACTGTTTTTT.

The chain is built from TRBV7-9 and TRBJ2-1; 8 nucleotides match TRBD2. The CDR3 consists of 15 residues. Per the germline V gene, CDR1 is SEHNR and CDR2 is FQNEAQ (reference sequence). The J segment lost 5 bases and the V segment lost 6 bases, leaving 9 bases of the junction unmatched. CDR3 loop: CASSILAVHHNEQFF. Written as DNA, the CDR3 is TGTGCCAGCAGTATACTAGCGGTCCATCACAATGAGCAGTTCTTC.

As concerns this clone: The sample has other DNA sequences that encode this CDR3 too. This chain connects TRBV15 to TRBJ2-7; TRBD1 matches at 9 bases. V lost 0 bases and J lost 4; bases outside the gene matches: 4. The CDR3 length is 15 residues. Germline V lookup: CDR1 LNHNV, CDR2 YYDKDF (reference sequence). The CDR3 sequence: CATSRDPGQGYEQYF. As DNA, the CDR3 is TGTGCCACCAGCAGAGACCCCGGACAGGGGTACGAGCAGTACTTC.